A selection of T cell receptor beta chains follows, all from one sample in a study of T cells in Graves' hyperthyroidism and ophthalmopathy. MiXCR, run by TCRdb on the multiplex PCR reads, gives a single entry per CDR3 protein. Among hundreds of thousands of distinct CDR3 sequences listed, roughly 40% were seen once. Sequenced: blood. These receptors all come from a man younger than 30 with Graves' hyperthyroidism. CDR3s include the opening cysteine and the closing phenylalanine or tryptophan. The order of the fields is D gene, J gene, V gene, clone size, CDR3 DNA, CDR3 protein. The D gene is left open where the match is weak. The size of a clone is reported for some rows only, either as once, few or many, or as a class for expanded clones.

>.|TRBJ2-7|TRBV10-3|many
TGTGCCATCAGCCCTCAAAACTACGAGCAGTACTTC
CAISPQNYEQYF
>TRBD1|TRBJ1-2|TRBV4-1|.
TGCGCCAGCAGCCCGATGTCGGACAGGGGGCGCAGTGGCTACACCTTC
CASSPMSDRGRSGYTF
>.|TRBJ1-2|TRBV5-1|.
TGCGCCAGCAGCTTGGGACAGGCCGAACCCAGTCATGGCTACACCTTC
CASSLGQAEPSHGYTF
>TRBD2|TRBJ2-5|TRBV7-6|.
TGTGCCAGCAGCCCCCTCGGGCGGGGGGCGGATATACAAGAGACCCAGTACTTC
CASSPLGRGADIQETQYF
>TRBD1|TRBJ1-2|TRBV7-3|.
TGTGCCAGCAGCTCCAGGGGGCCCTTCTATGGCTACACCTTC
CASSSRGPFYGYTF
>TRBD1|TRBJ1-5|TRBV20-1|many
TGCAGTGCACGACAGGGCCCATGGGGTCAGCCCCAGCATTTT
CSARQGPWGQPQHF
>.|TRBJ1-6|TRBV6-5|many
TGTGCCAGCGTACGGAATGATAATTCACCCCTCCACTTT
CASVRNDNSPLHF
>.|TRBJ1-2|TRBV2|few
TGTGCCAGCCCGGCAGGGAAAAACTATGGCTACACCTTC
CASPAGKNYGYTF
>TRBD2|TRBJ2-7|TRBV9|.
TGTGCCAGCAGCGTAGGATGGTTAGCGGGAGACAAGCAGTACTTC
CASSVGWLAGDKQYF
>.|TRBJ1-5|TRBV10-3|few
TGTGCCAGCCTGGGTGAGCCCCAGCATTTT
CASLGEPQHF
>.|TRBJ1-3|TRBV6-2/TRBV6-3|.
TGTGCCATCAGTTACCTCCGAAACACCATATATTTT
CAISYLRNTIYF
>TRBD1|TRBJ2-7|TRBV5-1|.
TGCGCCAGCAGCTTAAAGGACAGGGCCGAGCAGTACTTC
CASSLKDRAEQYF
>.|TRBJ1-5|TRBV7-9|many
TGTGCCAGCAGTCCACAGGGTGGTCAGCCCCAGCATTTT
CASSPQGGQPQHF
>.|TRBJ2-2|TRBV7-6|few
TGTGCCAGCAGCTGGGGGACCTCAAACACCGGGGAGCTGTTTTTT
CASSWGTSNTGELFF
>.|TRBJ2-2|TRBV7-9|.
TGTGCCAGCAGCTGGAGGGGAGACACCGGGGAGCTGTTTTTT
CASSWRGDTGELFF
>.|TRBJ2-7|TRBV6-6|.
TGTGCCAGCAGCTCAACCGGGACCGGGTGGGACGAGCAGTACTTC
CASSSTGTGWDEQYF
>.|TRBJ2-5|TRBV20-1|few
TGCAGTGCTAGAGATCAAGGGAACCCCCAAGAGACCCAGTACTTC
CSARDQGNPQETQYF
>.|TRBJ2-2|TRBV7-9|.
TGTGCCAGCAGCTCCGATGTTTCCCCCGGGGAGCTGTTTTTT
CASSSDVSPGELFF
>.|TRBJ2-5|TRBV7-9|.
TGTGCGGAGCTCGAACGGGGGGAGACCCAGTACTTC
CAELERGETQYF
>.|TRBJ2-7|TRBV19|few
TGTGCCAGTAAAGGAGGGTCCTACGAGCAGTACTTC
CASKGGSYEQYF
>.|TRBJ2-5|TRBV11-1|.
.
CASSLGDSFLETQYF
>TRBD1|TRBJ1-1|TRBV9|.
TGTGCCAGCAGCGTTGAGGGGGCCAAGGGACAGACAAATTTTGGAGCTTTCTTT
CASSVEGAKGQTNFGAFF
>TRBD1|TRBJ1-1|TRBV24-1|many
TGTGCCACCAGGGGACAGAAGAACACTGAAGCTTTCTTT
CATRGQKNTEAFF
>.|TRBJ2-2|TRBV25-1|.
TGTGCCAGCAGTGAATTGGGCAGGAACACCGGGGAGCTGTTTTTT
CASSELGRNTGELFF
>.|TRBJ2-2|TRBV7-2|few
TGTGCCAGCAGCTCCCGACAGCAGCCCGGGGAGCTGTTTTTT
CASSSRQQPGELFF
>.|TRBJ2-7|TRBV13|few
TGTGCCAGCAGCTTAGGGGCAGGGAAATACGAGCAGTACTTC
CASSLGAGKYEQYF
>.|TRBJ1-1|TRBV29-1|many
TGCAGCGTTGAGGGGCACACTGAAGCTTTCTTT
CSVEGHTEAFF
>.|TRBJ2-5|TRBV29-1|once
TGCAGCGTTGTCCAAGGGGGGACTCAAGAGACCCAGTACTTC
CSVVQGGTQETQYF
>TRBD1|TRBJ1-2|TRBV2|.
TGTGCCAGCAGTAAGGGACAGGGAGTCTATGGCTACACCTTC
CASSKGQGVYGYTF
>.|TRBJ2-5|TRBV7-2|many
TGTGCCAGCAGCTTAGTGTCAGGACATCAAGAGACCCAGTACTTC
CASSLVSGHQETQYF
>.|TRBJ1-2|TRBV10-3|.
TGTGCCATCAGTCACCGCGCGAACCGGGACAACTATGGCTACACCTTC
CAISHRANRDNYGYTF
>TRBD1|TRBJ1-6|TRBV12-3/TRBV12-4|.
TGTGCCAGCAGAAACCGGGACAGGCACAATTCACCCCTCCACTTT
CASRNRDRHNSPLHF